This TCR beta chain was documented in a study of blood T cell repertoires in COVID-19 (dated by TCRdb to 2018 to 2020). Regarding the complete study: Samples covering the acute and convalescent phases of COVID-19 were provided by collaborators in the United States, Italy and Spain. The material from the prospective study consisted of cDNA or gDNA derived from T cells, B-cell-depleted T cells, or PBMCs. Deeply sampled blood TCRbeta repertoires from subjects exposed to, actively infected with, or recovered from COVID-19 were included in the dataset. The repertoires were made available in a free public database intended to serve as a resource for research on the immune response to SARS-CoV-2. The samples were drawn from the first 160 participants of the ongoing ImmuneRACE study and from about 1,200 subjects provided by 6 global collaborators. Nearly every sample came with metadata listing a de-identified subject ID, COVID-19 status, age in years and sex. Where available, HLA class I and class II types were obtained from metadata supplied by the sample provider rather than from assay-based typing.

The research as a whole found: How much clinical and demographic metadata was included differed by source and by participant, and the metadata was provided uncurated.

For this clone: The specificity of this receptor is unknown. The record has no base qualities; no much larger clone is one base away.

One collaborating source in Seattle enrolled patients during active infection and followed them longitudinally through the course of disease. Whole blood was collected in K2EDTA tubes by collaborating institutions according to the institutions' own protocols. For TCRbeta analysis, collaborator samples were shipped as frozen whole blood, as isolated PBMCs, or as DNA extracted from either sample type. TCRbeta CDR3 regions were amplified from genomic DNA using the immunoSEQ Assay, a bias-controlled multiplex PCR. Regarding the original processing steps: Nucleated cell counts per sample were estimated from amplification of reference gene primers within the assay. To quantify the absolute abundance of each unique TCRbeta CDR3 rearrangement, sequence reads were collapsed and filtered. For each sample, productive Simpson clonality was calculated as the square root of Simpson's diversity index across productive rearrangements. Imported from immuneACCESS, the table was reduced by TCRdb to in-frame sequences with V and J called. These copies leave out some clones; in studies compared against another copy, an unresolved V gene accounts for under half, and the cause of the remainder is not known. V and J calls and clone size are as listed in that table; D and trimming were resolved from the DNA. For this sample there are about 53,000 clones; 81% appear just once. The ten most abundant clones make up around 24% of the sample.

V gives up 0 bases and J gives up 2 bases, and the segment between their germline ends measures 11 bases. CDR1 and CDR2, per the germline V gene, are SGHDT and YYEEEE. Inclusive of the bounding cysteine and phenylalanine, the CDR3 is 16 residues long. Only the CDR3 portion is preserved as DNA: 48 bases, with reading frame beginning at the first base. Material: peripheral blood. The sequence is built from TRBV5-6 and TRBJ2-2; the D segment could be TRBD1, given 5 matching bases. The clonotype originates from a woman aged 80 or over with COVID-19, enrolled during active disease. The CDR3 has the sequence CASSLVWTSNTGELFF. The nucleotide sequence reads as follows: TGTGCCAGCAGCTTGGTATGGACAAGCAACACCGGGGAGCTGTTTTTT.